The entry below gives a single T cell receptor beta chain sequence along with its context. Its antigen remains unknown. The template switching step added UMIs that contained a 6-nucleotide sample barcode. TCRdb reanalyzed the 5' RACE reads, giving one entry per CDR3 protein sequence and no DNA. The table for this sample gives roughly 330,000 distinct CDR3 sequences. This record belongs to a study of monozygotic twins with inflammatory bowel disease. Study-level points and caveats: IBD patients share fewer clonotypes with other people than healthy twins do, especially with disease activity. T cell subtypes that differed could not be told apart.

CDR3 size: 14 residues. Germline CDR1 WNHNN, CDR2 SYGVQD (reference sequence). The sample taken for sequencing was blood. The chain combines TRBV10-1 with TRBJ2-2. The sequence was obtained from a human donor with ulcerative colitis or Crohn's disease, or a healthy co-twin of an affected twin (not recorded which). CDR3 sequence: CASSESRYPGELFF.